This T cell receptor (beta chain) was recovered during a study of blood T cell repertoires in COVID-19. Whole-study context: Nucleic acid was either cDNA or gDNA, and it came from T cells, B-cell-depleted T cells, or PBMCs.

V dropped 4 bases and J dropped 1; count of bases not matched to a gene: 22. Germline V gene sequence: CDR1 MGHRA, CDR2 YSYEKL. There are 22 residues in the CDR3. How the authors handled the data: Counts of nucleated cells, estimated from reference gene primer amplification, were obtained. TCRdb's copy holds only in-frame clones and misses some; the assay was immunoSEQ multiplex PCR. The V and J calls and clone size come from that table; D and trimming were worked out from the DNA. The sample lists 200,000 to 250,000 clones; approximately 86% were seen once. The V call is TRBV4-1, the J call TRBJ2-7; 13 nucleotides align to TRBD2. The sequence was obtained from a woman between 55 and 75 years old who had recovered from COVID-19. The sample taken for sequencing was peripheral blood. The CDR3 DNA follows: TGCGCCAGCAGCCGAAGCGGACTAGCGGGGGCCGCAAAAGGTCCTATGTCCTACGAGCAGTACTTC. It codes for CASSRSGLAGAAKGPMSYEQYF.